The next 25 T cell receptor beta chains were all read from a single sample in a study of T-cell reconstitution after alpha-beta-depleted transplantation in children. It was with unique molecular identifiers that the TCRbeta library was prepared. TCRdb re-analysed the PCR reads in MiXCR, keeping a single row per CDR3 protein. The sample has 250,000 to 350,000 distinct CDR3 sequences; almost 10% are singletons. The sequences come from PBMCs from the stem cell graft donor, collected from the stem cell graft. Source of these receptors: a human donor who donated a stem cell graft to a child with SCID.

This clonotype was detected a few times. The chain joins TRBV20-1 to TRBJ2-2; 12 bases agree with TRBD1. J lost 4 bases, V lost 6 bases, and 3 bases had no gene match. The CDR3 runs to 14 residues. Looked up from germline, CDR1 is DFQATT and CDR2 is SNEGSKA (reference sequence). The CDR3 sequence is CSAGTGGITGELFF. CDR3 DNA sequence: TGCAGTGCCGGGACAGGGGGCATCACCGGGGAGCTGTTTTTT.

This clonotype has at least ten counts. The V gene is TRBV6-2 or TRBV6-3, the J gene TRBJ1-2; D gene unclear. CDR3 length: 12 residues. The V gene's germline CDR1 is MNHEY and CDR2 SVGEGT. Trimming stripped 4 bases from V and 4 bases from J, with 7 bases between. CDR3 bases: TGTGCCAGCAGTTCAAGCGTCTATGGCTACACCTTC. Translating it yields CASSSSVYGYTF.

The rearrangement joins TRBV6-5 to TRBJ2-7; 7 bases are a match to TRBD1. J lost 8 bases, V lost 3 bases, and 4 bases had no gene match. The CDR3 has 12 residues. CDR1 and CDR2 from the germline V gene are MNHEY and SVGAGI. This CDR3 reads CASSYDREKQYF. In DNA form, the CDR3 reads TGTGCCAGCAGTTATGACAGGGAAAAGCAGTACTTC.

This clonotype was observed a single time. CDR3: CASSYTRWGKGDYGYTF. CDR3 DNA: TGTGCCAGCAGTTACACCAGATGGGGGAAGGGAGACTATGGCTACACCTTC. The rearrangement links TRBV6-5 to TRBJ1-2, with D perhaps matching TRBD1 (5 bases). CDR1 is MNHEY and CDR2 is SVGAGI in the germline V gene. V dropped 2 bases and J dropped 3 bases, with 19 bases sitting between them. CDR3 length equals 17 residues.

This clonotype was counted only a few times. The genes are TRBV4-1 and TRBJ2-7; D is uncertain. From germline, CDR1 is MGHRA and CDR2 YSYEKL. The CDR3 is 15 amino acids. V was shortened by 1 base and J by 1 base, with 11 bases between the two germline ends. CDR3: CASSQVPGKSYEQYF. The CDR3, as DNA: TGCGCCAGCAGCCAAGTCCCTGGAAAATCCTACGAGCAGTACTTC.

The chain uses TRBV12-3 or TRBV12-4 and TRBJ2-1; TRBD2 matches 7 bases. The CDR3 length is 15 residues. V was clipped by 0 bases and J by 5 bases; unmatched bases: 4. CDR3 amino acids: CASSLAAGSDNEQFF. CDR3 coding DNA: TGTGCCAGCAGTTTAGCAGCGGGGTCCGACAATGAGCAGTTCTTC.

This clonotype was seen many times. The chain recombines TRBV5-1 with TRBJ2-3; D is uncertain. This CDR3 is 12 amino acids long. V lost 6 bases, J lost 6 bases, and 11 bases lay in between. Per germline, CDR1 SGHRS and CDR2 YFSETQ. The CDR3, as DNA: TGCGCCAGCATGGGGATAAGGGATACGCAGTATTTT. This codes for CASMGIRDTQYF.

In DNA, the CDR3 is TGCAGTGCTAGTACGGTGGGAAACACCATATATTTT. It specifies CSASTVGNTIYF. The gene calls are TRBV20-1 and TRBJ1-3; D unclear. V was shortened by 3 bases and J by 4 bases, with 7 bases between the two germline ends. Germline values: CDR1 DFQATT, CDR2 SNEGSKA (reference sequence). CDR3 length: 12 residues.

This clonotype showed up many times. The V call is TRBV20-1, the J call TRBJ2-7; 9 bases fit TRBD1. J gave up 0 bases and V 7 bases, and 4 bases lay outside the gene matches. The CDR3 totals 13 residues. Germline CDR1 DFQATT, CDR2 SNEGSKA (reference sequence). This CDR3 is CSVPGQGSYEQYF. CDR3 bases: TGCAGTGTACCGGGACAGGGCTCCTACGAGCAGTACTTC.

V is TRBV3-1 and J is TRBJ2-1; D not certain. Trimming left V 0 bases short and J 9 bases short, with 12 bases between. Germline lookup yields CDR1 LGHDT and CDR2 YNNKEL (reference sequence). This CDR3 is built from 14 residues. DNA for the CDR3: TGTGCCAGCAGCCAAGACGTCGCTTTTTTTGAGCAGTTCTTC. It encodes CASSQDVAFFEQFF.

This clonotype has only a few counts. The CDR3 region is CASSLATGRYEQYF. Written as DNA, the CDR3 is TGTGCCAGCAGCTTAGCTACCGGGCGATACGAGCAGTACTTC. J is TRBJ2-7 and V is TRBV11-1; no clear D gene. V lost 0 bases and J lost 4, with 10 bases in between. CDR1 is SGHAT and CDR2 is FQDESV in the germline V gene (reference sequence). The CDR3 is 14 amino acids.

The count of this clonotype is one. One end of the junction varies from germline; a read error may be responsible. CDR3 protein: CASRRRDTNSNQPKHF. In DNA form, the CDR3 reads TGTGCCAGCAGGCGCCGGGACACCAATAGCAATCAGCCCAAGCATTTT. The rearrangement uses TRBV28 and TRBJ1-5, with D possibly being TRBD1 (6 bases). The CDR3 is 16 amino acids. Germline CDR1 reads MDHEN; CDR2 reads SYDVKM.

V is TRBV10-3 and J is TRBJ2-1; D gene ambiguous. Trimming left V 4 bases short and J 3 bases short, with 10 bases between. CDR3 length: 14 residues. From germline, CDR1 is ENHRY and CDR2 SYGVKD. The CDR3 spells CAISAADIYNEQFF. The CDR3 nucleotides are TGTGCCATCAGTGCCGCAGATATCTACAATGAGCAGTTCTTC.

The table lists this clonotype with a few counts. In nucleotides, the CDR3 is TGTGCCAGCAGTTACTCGAGCATAGGCGATGAGCAGTTCTTC. Translating it yields CASSYSSIGDEQFF. The genes are TRBV6-5 and TRBJ2-1; D is unclear. V was shortened by 0 bases and J by 8 bases, with 11 bases between the two germline ends. This CDR3 comprises 14 residues. Germline lookup yields CDR1 MNHEY and CDR2 SVGAGI.

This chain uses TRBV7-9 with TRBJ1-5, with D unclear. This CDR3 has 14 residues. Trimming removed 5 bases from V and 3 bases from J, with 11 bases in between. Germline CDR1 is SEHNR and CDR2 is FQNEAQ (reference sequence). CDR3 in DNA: TGTGCCAGCAGCATCGGAGGGTTCAATCAGCCCCAGCATTTT. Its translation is CASSIGGFNQPQHF.

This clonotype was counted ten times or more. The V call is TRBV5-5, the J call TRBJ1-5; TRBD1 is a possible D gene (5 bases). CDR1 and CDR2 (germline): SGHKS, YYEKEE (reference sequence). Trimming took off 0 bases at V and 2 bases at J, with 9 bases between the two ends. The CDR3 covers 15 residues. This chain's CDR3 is CASSLEHRRNQPQHF. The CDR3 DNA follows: TGTGCCAGCAGCTTGGAGCACAGGCGCAATCAGCCCCAGCATTTT.

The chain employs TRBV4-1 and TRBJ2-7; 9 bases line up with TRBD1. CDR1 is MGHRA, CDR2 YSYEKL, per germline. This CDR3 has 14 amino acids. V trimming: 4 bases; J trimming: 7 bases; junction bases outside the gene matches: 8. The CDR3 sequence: CASSLTGTGYEQYF. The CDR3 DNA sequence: TGCGCCAGCAGCCTAACCGGGACAGGGTATGAGCAGTACTTC.

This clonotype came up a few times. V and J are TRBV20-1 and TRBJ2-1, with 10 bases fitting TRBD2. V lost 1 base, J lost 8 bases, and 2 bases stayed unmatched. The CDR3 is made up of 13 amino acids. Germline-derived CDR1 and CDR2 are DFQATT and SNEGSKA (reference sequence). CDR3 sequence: CSARASGGYEQFF. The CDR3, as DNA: TGCAGTGCTAGAGCTAGCGGGGGCTATGAGCAGTTCTTC.

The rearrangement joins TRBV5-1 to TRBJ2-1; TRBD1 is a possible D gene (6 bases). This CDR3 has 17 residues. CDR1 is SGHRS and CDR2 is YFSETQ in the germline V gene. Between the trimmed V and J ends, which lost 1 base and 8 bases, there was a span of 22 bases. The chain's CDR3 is CASSLPNGDRSVHEQFF. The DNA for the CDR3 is TGCGCCAGCAGCTTGCCTAACGGAGACAGGAGTGTCCATGAGCAGTTCTTC.

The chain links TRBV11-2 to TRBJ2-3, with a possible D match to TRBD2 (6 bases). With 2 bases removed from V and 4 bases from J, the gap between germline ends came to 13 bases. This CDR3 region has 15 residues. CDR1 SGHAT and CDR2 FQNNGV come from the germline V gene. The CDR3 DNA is TGTGCCAGCAGCTTAACGCGGGGATGGGCAGATACGCAGTATTTT. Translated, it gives CASSLTRGWADTQYF.

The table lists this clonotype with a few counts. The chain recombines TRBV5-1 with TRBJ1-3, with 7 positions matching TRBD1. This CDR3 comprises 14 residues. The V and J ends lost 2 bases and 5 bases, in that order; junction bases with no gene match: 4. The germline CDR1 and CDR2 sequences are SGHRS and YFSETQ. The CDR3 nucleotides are TGCGCCAGCAGCTTCGACAGGGATCGAAACACCATATATTTT. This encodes CASSFDRDRNTIYF.

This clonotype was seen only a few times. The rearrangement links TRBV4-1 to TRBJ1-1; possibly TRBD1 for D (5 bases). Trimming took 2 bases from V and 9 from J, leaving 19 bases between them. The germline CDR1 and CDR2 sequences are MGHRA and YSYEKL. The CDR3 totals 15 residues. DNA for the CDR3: TGCGCCAGCAGCCAACTAATCCGGGACCGAATTCAAGCTTTCTTT. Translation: CASSQLIRDRIQAFF.

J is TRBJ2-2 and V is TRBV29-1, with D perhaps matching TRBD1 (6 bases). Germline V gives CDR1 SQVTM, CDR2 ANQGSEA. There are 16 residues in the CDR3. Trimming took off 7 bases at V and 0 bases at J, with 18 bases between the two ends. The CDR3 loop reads CSARTVLDANTGELFF. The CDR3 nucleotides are TGCAGCGCCAGGACAGTCCTCGACGCGAACACCGGGGAGCTGTTTTTT.

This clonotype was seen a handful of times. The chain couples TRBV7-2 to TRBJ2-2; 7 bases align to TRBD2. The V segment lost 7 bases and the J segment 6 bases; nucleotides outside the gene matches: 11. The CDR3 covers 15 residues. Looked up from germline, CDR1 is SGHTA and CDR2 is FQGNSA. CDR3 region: CASTPLPGGSGELFF. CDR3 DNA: TGTGCCAGCACCCCTCTCCCGGGGGGTTCCGGGGAGCTGTTTTTT.

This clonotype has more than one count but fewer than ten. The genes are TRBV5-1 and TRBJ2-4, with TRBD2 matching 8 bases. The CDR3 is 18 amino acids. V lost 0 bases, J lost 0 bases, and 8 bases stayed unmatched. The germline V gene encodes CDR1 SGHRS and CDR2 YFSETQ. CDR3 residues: CASSLEGSGVLAKNIQYF. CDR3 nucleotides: TGCGCCAGCAGCTTGGAGGGTAGCGGGGTGTTAGCCAAAAACATTCAGTACTTC.